The clone carrying this T cell receptor (beta chain) was detected a few times. Its antigen is not identified. The data stem from a study of T cells after yellow fever vaccination. Study as a whole: Fractions containing few cells were prepared with SMART-Seq v4 Ultra Low Input. General study results and limits: Researchers noted that a small share of clonotypes showed up in both CD4 and CD8 compartments. The study re-detected most primary-vaccination clones after the booster (approximately 96% CD4, 88% CD8).

Template-switching 5'RACE yielded the TCR cDNA; a universal primer site and UMIs were added in the process. TCRdb used MiXCR to reprocess the 5' RACE reads, holding one entry per CDR3 protein. The table has some 260,000 distinct CDR3 sequences, about 5.2% seen once. Trimming removed 5 bases from V and 0 bases from J, with 16 bases in between. The CDR3 length is 16 residues. From germline, CDR1 is SGHAT and CDR2 FQDESV (reference sequence). This sequence originates from a man between 18 and 29 years old who received the YFV17D yellow fever vaccine. The chain combines TRBV11-1 with TRBJ1-1, with a possible D match to TRBD1 (6 bases). This material consisted of CD4+ T cells sorted from PBMCs, taken on the day of the yellow fever booster vaccination. The CDR3 coding sequence is TGTGCCAGCAGCCACCTACAGGGCTTCATGAACACTGAAGCTTTCTTT. This gives the protein CASSHLQGFMNTEAFF.